This TCR beta chain was captured by sequencing in a study of T cell responses to AZD1222 COVID-19 vaccine. Study at large: Timing groups of about 4 and about 12 weeks for second doses were pooled.

Method: immunoSEQ multiplex PCR; TCRdb's copy keeps in-frame clones and lacks some. The sample has about 100,000 clones; 80% to 95% are singletons. The specimen was peripheral blood, collected on day 0 of AZD1222 vaccination. This sequence originates from an adult in good health.

The CDR3 sequence: CASSEWPPQADTQYF. The DNA of the CDR3 is TGTGCCAGCAGTGAATGGCCACCACAGGCGGATACGCAGTATTTT. The chain carries TRBV6-1 and TRBJ2-3, with D maybe TRBD1 (5 bases). Trimming took off 2 bases at V and 6 bases at J, with 15 bases between the two ends. The CDR3 has 15 residues. The germline CDR1 and CDR2 sequences are MNHNS and SASEGT.